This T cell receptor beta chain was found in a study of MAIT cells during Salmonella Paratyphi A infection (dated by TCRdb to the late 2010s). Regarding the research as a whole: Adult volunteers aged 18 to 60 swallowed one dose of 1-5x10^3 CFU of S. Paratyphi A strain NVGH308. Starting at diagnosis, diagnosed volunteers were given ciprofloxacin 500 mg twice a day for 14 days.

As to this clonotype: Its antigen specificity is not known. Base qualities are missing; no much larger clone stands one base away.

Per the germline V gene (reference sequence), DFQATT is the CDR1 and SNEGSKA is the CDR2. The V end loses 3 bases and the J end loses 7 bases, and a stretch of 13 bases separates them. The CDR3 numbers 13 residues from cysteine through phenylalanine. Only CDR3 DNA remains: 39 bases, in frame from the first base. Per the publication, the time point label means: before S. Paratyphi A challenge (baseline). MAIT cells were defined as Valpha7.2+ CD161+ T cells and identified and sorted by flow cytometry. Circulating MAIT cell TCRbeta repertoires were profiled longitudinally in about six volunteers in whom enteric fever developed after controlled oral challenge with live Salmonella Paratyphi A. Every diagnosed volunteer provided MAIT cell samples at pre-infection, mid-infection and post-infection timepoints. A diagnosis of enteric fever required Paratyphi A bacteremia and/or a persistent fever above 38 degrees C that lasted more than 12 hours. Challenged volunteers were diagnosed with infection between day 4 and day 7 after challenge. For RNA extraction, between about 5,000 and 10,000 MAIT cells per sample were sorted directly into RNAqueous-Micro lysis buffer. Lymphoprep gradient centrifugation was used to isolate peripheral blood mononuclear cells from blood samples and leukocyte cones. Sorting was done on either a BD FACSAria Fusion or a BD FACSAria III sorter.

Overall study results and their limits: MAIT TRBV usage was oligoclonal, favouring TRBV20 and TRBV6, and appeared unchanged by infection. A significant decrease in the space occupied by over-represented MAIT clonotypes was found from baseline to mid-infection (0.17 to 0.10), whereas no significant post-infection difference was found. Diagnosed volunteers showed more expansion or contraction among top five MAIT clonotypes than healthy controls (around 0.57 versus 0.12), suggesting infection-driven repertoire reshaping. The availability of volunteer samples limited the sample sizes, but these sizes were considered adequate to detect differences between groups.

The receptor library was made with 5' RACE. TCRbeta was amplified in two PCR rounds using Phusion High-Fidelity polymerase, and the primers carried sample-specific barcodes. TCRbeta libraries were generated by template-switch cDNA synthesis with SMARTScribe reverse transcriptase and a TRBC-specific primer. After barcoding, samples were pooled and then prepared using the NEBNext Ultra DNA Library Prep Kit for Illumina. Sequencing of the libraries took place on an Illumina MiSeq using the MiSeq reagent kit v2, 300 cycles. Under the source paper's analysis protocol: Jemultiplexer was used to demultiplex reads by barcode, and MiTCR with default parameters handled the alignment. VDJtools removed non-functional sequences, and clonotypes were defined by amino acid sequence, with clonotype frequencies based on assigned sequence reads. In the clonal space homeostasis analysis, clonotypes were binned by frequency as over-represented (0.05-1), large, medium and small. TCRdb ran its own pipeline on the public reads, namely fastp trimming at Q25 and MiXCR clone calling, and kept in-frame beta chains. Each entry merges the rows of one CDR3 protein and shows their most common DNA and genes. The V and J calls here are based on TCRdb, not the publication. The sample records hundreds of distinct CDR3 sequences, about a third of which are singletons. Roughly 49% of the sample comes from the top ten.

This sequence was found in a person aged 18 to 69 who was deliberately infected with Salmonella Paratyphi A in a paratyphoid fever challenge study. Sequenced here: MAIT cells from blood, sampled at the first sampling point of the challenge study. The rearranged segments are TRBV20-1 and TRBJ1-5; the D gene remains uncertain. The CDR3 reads CSARLREGQPQHF. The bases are TGCAGTGCTAGGCTAAGGGAGGGACAGCCCCAGCATTTT.